This TCR beta chain was captured in a study of CD8+ T cells in alopecia areata. RNA was isolated and reverse transcribed to cDNA, the sequencing template. TCRdb keeps only in-frame clones here, not all; method: immunoSEQ multiplex PCR. The sample contains about 110,000 clones, roughly three fifths of which appear only once. Regarding treatment: oral pan-JAK inhibitor, 5-10 mg twice daily. The CDR3 contains 16 residues. The V gene's germline CDR1 is MNHEY and CDR2 SMNVEV (reference sequence). The V gene end was trimmed by 4 bases and the J gene end by 7 bases; junction bases not matched to a gene: 10. The material sequenced was CD8+ T cells sorted from blood, taken at week 24, from a patient treated with tofacitinib. The source is a human donor with alopecia areata. The chain joins TRBV27 to TRBJ1-6; 7 bases line up with TRBD1. This CDR3 reads CASSSTLDRINSPLHF. The CDR3 nucleotides read TGTGCCAGCAGTTCAACGTTGGACAGGATAAATTCACCCCTCCACTTT.